This T cell receptor beta chain was captured in a study of cytomegalovirus exposure and HLA in healthy donors. This clone was recorded only once. As yet, its antigen is unknown. Only in-frame clones appear in the TCRdb table, and some are missing; sequencing was by immunoSEQ multiplex PCR. The sample consists of about 180,000 clones, approximately 87% of them appearing once. Points from the study as a whole: Among the CMV-associated chains, a few were confirmed in vitro as specific for CMV antigens.

Between the trimmed V and J ends, which lost 2 bases and 1 base, there was a span of 9 bases. Germline lookup yields CDR1 SGHRS and CDR2 YFSETQ. The CDR3 has 15 amino acids. The receptor comes from a woman younger than 45 in good health and CMV-seronegative. The chain links TRBV5-1 to TRBJ2-2, with a weak D call TRBD1 (5 bases). Material for sequencing was PBMCs. The CDR3 is CASSLYTGNTGELFF. For the CDR3, the DNA is TGCGCCAGCAGCTTATATACAGGGAACACCGGGGAGCTGTTTTTT.